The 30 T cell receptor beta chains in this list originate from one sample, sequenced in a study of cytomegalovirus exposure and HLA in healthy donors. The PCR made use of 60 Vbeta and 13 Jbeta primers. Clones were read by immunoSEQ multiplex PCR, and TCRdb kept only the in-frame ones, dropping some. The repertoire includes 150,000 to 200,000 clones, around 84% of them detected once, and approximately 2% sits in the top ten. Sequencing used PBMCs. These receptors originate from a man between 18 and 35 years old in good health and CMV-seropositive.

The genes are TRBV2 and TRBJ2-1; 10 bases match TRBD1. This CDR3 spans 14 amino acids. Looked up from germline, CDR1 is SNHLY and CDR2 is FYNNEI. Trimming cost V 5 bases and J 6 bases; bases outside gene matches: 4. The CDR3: CASSSDRGLNEQFF. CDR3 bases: TGTGCCAGCAGTTCTGACAGGGGGCTCAATGAGCAGTTCTTC.

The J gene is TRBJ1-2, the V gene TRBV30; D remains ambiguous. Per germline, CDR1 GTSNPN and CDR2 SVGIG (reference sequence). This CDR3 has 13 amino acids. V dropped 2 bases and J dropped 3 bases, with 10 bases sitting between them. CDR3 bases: TGTGCCTGGAGTACTGGAGAGGACTATGGCTACACCTTC. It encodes CAWSTGEDYGYTF.

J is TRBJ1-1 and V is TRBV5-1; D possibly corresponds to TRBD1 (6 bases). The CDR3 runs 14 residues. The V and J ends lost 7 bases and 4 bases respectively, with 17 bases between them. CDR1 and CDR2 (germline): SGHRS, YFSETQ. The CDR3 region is CASPGKQGVTEAFF. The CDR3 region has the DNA TGCGCCAGCCCGGGGAAACAGGGCGTCACTGAAGCTTTCTTT.

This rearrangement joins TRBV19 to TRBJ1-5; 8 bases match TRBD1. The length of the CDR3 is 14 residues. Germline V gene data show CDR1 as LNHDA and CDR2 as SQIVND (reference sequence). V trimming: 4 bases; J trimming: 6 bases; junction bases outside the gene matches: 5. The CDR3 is CASSNQGAGQPQHF. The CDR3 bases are TGTGCCAGTAGTAATCAGGGGGCCGGTCAGCCCCAGCATTTT. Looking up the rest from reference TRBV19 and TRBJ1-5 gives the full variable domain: DGGITQSPKYLFRKEGQNVTLSCEQNLNHDAMYWYRQDPGQGLRLIYYSQIVNDFQKGDIAEGYSVSREKKESFPLTVTSAQKNPTAFYLCASSNQGAGQPQHFGDGTRLSIL.

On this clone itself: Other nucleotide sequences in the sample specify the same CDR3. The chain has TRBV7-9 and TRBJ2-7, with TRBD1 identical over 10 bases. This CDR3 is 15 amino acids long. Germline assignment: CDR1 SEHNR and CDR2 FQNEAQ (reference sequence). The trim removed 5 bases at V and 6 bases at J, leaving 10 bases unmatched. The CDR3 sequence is CASSAVGTGDLEQYF. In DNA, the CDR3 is TGTGCCAGCAGCGCGGTCGGGACAGGGGATCTCGAGCAGTACTTC.

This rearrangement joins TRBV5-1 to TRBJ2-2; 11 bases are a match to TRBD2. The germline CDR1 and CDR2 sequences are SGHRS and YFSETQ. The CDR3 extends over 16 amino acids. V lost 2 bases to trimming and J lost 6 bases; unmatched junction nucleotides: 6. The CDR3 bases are TGCGCCAGCAGCTTTGGAAGTAGCGGGGGGGCCGGGGAGCTGTTTTTT. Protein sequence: CASSFGSSGGAGELFF. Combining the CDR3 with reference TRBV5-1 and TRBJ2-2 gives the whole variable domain KAGVTQTPRYLIKTRGQQVTLSCSPISGHRSVSWYQQTPGQGLQFLFEYFSETQRNKGNFPGRFSGRQFSNSRSEMNVSTLELGDSALYLCASSFGSSGGAGELFFGEGSRLTVL.

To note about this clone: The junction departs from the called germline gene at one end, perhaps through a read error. As DNA, the CDR3 is TGTGCCAGCTTGTCGGGGAACGGTTCACCCCCCCACTTT. This codes for CASLSGNGSPPHF. The rearrangement links TRBV18 to TRBJ1-6; no firm D call. The CDR3 contains 13 residues. Germline CDR1 reads KGHSH; CDR2 reads LQKENI.

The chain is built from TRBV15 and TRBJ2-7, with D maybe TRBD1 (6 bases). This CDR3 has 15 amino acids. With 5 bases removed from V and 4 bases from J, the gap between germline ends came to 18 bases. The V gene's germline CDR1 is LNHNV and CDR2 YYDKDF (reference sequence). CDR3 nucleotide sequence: TGTGCCACCAGCGGGTCGCGACAGGTCGAGTACGAGCAGTACTTC. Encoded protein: CATSGSRQVEYEQYF.

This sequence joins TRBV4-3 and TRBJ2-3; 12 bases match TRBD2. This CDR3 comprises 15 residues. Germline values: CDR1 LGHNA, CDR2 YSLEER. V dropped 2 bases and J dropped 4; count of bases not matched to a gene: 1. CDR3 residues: CASSQLAGGPDTQYF. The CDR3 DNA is TGCGCCAGCAGCCAACTAGCGGGGGGGCCAGATACGCAGTATTTT.

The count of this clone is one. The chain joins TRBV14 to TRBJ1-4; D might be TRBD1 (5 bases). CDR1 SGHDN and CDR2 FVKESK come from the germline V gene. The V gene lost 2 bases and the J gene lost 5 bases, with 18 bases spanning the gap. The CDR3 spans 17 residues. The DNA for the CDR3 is TGTGCCAGCAGCCAACCGAGCAGGGCGCAAACGAATGAAAAACTGTTTTTT. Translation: CASSQPSRAQTNEKLFF.

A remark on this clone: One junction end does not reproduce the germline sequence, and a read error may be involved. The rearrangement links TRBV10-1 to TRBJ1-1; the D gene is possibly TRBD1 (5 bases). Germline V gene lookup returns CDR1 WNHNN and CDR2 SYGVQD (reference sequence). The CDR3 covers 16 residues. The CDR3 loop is CAISFSGGEGNTEAFF. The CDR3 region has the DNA TGCGCCATCAGTTTTTCGGGGGGGGAGGGTAACACTGAAGCTTTCTTT.

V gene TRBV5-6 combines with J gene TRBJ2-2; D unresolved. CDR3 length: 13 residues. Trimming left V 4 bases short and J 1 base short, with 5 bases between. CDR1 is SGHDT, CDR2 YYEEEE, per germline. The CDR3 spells CASSRENTGELFF. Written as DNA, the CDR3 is TGTGCCAGCAGCCGCGAGAACACCGGGGAGCTGTTTTTT.

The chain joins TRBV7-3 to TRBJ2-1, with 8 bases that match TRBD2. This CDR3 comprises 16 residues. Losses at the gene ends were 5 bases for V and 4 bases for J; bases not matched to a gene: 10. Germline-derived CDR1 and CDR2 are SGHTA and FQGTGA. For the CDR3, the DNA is TGTGCCAGCAGCCCTTCTCGGGGCGGGGGGTACAATGAGCAGTTCTTC. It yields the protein CASSPSRGGGYNEQFF. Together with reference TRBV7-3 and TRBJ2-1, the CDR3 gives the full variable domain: GAGVSQTPSNKVTEKGKYVELRCDPISGHTALYWYRQSLGQGPEFLIYFQGTGAADDSGLPNDRFFAVRPEGSVSTLKIQRTERGDSAVYLCASSPSRGGGYNEQFFGPGTRLTVL.

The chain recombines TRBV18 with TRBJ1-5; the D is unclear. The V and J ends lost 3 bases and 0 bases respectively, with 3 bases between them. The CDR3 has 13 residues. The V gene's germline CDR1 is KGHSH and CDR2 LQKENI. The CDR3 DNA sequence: TGTGCCAGCTCACCCGGTAGCAATCAGCCCCAGCATTTT. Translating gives CASSPGSNQPQHF. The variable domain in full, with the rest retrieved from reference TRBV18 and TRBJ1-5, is NAGVMQNPRHLVRRRGQEARLRCSPMKGHSHVYWYRQLPEEGLKFMVYLQKENIIDESGMPKERFSAEFPKEGPSILRIQQVVRGDSAAYFCASSPGSNQPQHFGDGTRLSIL.

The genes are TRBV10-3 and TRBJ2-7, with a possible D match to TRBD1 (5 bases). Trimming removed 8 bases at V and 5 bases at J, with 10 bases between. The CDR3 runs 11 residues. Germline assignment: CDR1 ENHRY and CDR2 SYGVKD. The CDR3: CAIAGSHEQYF. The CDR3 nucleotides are TGTGCCATCGCAGGGTCTCACGAGCAGTACTTC.

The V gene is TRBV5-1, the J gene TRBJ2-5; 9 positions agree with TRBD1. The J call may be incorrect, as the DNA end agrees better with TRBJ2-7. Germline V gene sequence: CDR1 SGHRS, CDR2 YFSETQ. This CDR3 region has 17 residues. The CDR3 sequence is CASSRGMEPGQGHEQYF. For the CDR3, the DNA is TGCGCCAGCAGCCGGGGTATGGAACCGGGACAGGGCCACGAGCAGTACTTC.

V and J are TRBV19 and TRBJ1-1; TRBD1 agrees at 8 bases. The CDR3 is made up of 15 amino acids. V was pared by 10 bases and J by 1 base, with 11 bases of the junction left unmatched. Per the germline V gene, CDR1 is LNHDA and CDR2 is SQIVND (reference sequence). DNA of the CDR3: TGTGCCACTAACAGGGGGACGAACGGGAACACTGAAGCTTTCTTT. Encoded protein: CATNRGTNGNTEAFF.

The CDR3 is CASSRTGGTDTGELFF. CDR3 DNA: TGTGCCAGCAGCAGGACAGGGGGGACGGACACCGGGGAGCTGTTTTTT. The chain uses TRBV2 and TRBJ2-2; the match to TRBD1 covers 10 bases. The ends lost 6 bases at V and 3 bases at J; junction bases unmatched: 7. The CDR3 is made up of 16 amino acids. Germline assignment: CDR1 SNHLY and CDR2 FYNNEI.

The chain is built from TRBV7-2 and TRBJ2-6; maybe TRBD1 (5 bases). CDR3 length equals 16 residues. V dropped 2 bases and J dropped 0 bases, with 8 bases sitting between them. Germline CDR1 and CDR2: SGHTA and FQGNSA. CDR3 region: CASSLLGVSGANVLTF. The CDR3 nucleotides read TGTGCCAGCAGCTTATTAGGGGTCTCTGGGGCCAACGTCCTGACTTTC.

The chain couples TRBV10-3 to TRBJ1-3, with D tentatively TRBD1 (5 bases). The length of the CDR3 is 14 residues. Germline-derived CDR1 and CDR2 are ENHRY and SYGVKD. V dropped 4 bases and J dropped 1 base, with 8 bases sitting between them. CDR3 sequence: CAISVGGSGNTIYF. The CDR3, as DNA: TGTGCCATCAGTGTCGGGGGTTCTGGAAACACCATATATTTT.

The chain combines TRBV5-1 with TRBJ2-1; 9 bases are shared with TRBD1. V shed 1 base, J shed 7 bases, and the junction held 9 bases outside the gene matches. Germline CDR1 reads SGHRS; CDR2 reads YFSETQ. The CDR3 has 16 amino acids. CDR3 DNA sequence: TGCGCCAGCAGCTTGTCCGGGGGGACAGGGCGGAATGAGCAGTTCTTC. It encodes CASSLSGGTGRNEQFF.

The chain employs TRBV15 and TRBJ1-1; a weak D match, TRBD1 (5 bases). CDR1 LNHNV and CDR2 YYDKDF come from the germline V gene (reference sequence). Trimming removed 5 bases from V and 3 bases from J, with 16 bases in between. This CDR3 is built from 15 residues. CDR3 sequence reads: CATSGPGLGDTEAFF. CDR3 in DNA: TGTGCCACCAGCGGGCCGGGACTGGGGGACACTGAAGCTTTCTTT.

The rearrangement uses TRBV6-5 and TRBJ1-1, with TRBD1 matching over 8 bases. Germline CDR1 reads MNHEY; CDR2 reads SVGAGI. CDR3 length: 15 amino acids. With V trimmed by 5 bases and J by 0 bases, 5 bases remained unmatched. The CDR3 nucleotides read TGTGCCAGCAGTCGACAGGGGCTTATGAACACTGAAGCTTTCTTT. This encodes CASSRQGLMNTEAFF.

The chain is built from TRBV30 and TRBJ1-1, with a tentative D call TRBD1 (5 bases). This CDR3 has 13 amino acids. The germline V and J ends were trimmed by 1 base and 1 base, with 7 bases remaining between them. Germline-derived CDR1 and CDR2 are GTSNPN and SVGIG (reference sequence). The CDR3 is CAWSGQKNTEAFF. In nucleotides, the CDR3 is TGTGCCTGGAGTGGACAGAAGAACACTGAAGCTTTCTTT.

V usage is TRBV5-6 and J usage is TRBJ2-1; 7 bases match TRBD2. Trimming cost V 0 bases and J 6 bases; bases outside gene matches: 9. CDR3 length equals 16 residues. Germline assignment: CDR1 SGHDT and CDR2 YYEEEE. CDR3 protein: CASSLASWGGANEQFF. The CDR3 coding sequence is TGTGCCAGCAGCTTGGCCTCGTGGGGAGGGGCCAATGAGCAGTTCTTC.

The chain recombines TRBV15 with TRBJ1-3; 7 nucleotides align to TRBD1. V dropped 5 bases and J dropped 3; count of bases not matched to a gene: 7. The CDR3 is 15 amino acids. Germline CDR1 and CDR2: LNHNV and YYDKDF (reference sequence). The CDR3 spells CATSPHDRVGNTIYF. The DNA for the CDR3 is TGTGCCACCAGCCCACACGACAGGGTTGGAAACACCATATATTTT.

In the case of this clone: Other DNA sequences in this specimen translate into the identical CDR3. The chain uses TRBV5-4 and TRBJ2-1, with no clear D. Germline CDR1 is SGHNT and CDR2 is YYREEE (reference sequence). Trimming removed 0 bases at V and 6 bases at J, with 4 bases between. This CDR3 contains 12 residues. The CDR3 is CASSLDSNEQFF. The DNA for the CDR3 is TGTGCCAGCAGCTTGGACAGCAATGAGCAGTTCTTC.

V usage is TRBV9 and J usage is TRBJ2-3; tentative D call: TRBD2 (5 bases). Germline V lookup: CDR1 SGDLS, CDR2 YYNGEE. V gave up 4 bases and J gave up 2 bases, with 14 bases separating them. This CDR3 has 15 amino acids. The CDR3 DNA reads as TGTGCCAGCAGCCCAGGCGGGTCAAACACAGATACGCAGTATTTT. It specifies CASSPGGSNTDTQYF.

In DNA form, the CDR3 reads TGTGCCAGCAGCTTGGGCGGGGGCCCTTCCTCTGGAAACACCATATATTTT. It encodes CASSLGGGPSSGNTIYF. V is TRBV7-2 and J is TRBJ1-3; possible D gene TRBD1, 6 bases. Germline-derived CDR1 and CDR2 are SGHTA and FQGNSA. The CDR3 is 17 residues long. The germline V and J ends were trimmed by 3 bases and 0 bases, with 15 bases remaining between them.

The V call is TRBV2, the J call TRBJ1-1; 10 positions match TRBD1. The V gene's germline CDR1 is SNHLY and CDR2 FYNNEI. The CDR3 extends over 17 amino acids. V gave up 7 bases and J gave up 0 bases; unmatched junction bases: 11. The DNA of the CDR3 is TGTGCCAGCAAATTTACCCGGGACAGGGGACTGAACACTGAAGCTTTCTTT. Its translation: CASKFTRDRGLNTEAFF.